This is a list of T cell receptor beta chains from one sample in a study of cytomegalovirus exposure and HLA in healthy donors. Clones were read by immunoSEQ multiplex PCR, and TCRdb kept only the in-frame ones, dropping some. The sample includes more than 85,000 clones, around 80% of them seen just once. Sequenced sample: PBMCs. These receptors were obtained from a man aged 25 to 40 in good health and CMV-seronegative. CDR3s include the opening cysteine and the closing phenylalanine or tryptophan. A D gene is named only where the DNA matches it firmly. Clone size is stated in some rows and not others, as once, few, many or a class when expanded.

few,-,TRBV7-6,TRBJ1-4,CASSLLSRSQEGATNEKLFF,TGTGCCAGCAGCTTATTATCACGGTCCCAAGAGGGAGCGACTAATGAAAAACTGTTTTTT
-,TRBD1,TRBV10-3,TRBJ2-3,CATSDRGLSTDTQYF,TGTGCCACCTCCGACAGGGGCCTTAGCACAGATACGCAGTATTTT
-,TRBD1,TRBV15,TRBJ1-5,CATSKDRGNQPQHF,TGTGCCACCAGCAAAGACAGGGGGAATCAGCCCCAGCATTTT
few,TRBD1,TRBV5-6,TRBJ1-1,CASSLTQGWGTEAFF,TGTGCCAGCAGCCTGACACAGGGGTGGGGGACTGAAGCTTTCTTT
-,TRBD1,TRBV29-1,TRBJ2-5,CSVAQGQVETQYF,TGCAGCGTTGCCCAGGGACAGGTGGAGACCCAGTACTTC
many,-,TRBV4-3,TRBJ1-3,CASSQTPLGGLSGNTIYF,TGCGCCAGCAGCCAAACCCCCCTCGGCGGTCTCTCTGGAAACACCATATATTTT
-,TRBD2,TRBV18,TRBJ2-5,CASSPPGLAAEGTQYF,TGTGCCAGCTCACCTCCGGGACTAGCGGCCGAAGGGACCCAGTACTTC
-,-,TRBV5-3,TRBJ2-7,CARSLMYIRGEQYF,TGTGCCAGAAGCTTGATGTACATCCGCGGCGAGCAGTACTTC
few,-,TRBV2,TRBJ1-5,CASSGGAPNQPQHF,TGTGCCAGCAGTGGGGGAGCCCCCAATCAGCCCCAGCATTTT
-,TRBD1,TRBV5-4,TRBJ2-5,CASSLDRGNLMETQYF,TGTGCCAGCAGCTTGGACAGGGGCAATCTGATGGAGACCCAGTACTTC
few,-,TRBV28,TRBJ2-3,CASSWGSGAGTDTQYF,TGTGCCAGCAGTTGGGGGTCAGGGGCAGGTACAGATACGCAGTATTTT
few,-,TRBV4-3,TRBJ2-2,CASSQANRNTGELFF,TGCGCCAGCAGCCAAGCGAACAGGAACACCGGGGAGCTGTTTTTT
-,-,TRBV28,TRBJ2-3,CASRPPGVGTDTQYF,TGTGCCAGCAGGCCCCCGGGAGTCGGCACAGATACGCAGTATTTT
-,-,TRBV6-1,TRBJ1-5,CASSGGGYQPQHF,TGTGCCAGCAGTGGAGGGGGTTACCAGCCCCAGCATTTT
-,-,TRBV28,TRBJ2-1,CASISGGNYNEQFF,TGTGCCAGCATTTCCGGCGGGAATTACAATGAGCAGTTCTTC
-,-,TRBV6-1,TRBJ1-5,CASSASSYSNQPQHF,TGTGCCAGCAGTGCATCCAGTTATAGCAATCAGCCCCAGCATTTT
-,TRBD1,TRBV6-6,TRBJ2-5,CASSLQGMETQYF,TGTGCCAGCAGTCTACAGGGGATGGAGACCCAGTACTTC
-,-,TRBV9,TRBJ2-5,CASSVVGGQGETQYF,TGTGCCAGCAGCGTAGTCGGGGGGCAAGGAGAGACCCAGTACTTC
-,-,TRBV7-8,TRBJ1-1,CASSSTNTEAFF,TGTGCCAGCAGCTCCACTAACACTGAAGCTTTCTTT
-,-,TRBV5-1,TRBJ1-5,CASSLEGQGHQPQHF,TGCGCCAGCAGCTTGGAGGGGCAGGGTCATCAGCCCCAGCATTTT
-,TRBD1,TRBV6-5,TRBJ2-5,CASSYPDRGTQYF,TGTGCCAGCAGTTACCCGGACAGGGGGACCCAGTACTTC
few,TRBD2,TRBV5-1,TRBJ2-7,CASSLRLAQSSYEQYF,TGCGCCAGCAGCTTACGACTAGCGCAGAGCTCCTACGAGCAGTACTTC
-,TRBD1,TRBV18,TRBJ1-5,CASSRQGIDQPQHF,TGTGCCAGCTCACGACAGGGGATCGATCAGCCCCAGCATTTT
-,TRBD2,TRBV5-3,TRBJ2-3,CARSLASSGISTDTQYF,TGTGCCAGAAGCTTGGCCTCTAGCGGGATTAGCACAGATACGCAGTATTTT
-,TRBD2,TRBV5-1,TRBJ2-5,CASSFGGDRETQYF,TGCGCCAGCAGCTTCGGGGGGGATCGGGAGACCCAGTACTTC
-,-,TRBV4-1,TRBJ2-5,CASSQDTPGGVGETQYF,TGCGCCAGCAGCCAAGACACTCCCGGCGGGGTAGGGGAGACCCAGTACTTC
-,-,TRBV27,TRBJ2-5,CASSLFSRYQETQYF,TGTGCCAGCAGTTTATTCTCCCGGTACCAAGAGACCCAGTACTTC
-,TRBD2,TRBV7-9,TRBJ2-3,CASRSPLAGATDTQYF,TGTGCCAGCAGATCACCACTAGCGGGAGCAACAGATACGCAGTATTTT
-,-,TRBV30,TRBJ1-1,CAWTKDRLNTEAFF,TGTGCCTGGACCAAGGACAGATTGAACACTGAAGCTTTCTTT
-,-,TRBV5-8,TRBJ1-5,CASTPGSNQPQHF,TGTGCCAGCACCCCGGGAAGCAATCAGCCCCAGCATTTT
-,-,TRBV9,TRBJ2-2,CASSVAVSPRFGTGELFF,TGTGCCAGCAGCGTAGCTGTATCGCCGCGGTTCGGGACCGGGGAGCTGTTTTTT
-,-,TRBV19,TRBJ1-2,CASSREQGFYGYTF,TGTGCCAGTAGTCGCGAACAGGGTTTCTATGGCTACACCTTC
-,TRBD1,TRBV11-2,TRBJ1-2,CASSPWTGSGYTF,TGTGCCAGCAGCCCATGGACAGGAAGCGGCTACACCTTC
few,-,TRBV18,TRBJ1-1,CASSPRMAGMNTEAFF,TGTGCCAGCTCACCACGGATGGCAGGGATGAACACTGAAGCTTTCTTT
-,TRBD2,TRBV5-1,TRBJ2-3,CASSLGGGRTDTQYF,TGCGCCAGCAGCTTGGGCGGCGGGAGGACAGATACGCAGTATTTT
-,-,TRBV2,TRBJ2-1,CASTPPGGDEQFF,TGTGCCAGCACTCCCCCGGGGGGCGATGAGCAGTTCTTC
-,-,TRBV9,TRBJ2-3,CASSSGGGTDTQYF,TGTGCCAGCAGCTCCGGAGGAGGGACAGATACGCAGTATTTT
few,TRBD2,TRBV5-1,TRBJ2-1,CASSLDGTSGSNEQFF,TGCGCCAGCAGCTTGGATGGGACTAGCGGGAGCAATGAGCAGTTCTTC
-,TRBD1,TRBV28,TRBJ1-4,CASSPAGQSNEKLFF,TGTGCCAGCAGTCCCGCGGGACAGTCTAATGAAAAACTGTTTTTT
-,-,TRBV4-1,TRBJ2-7,CASSQGYMESVYEQYF,TGCGCCAGCAGCCAAGGATACATGGAGTCAGTCTACGAGCAGTACTTC
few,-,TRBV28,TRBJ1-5,CASSVRGGPQHF,TGTGCCAGCAGTGTCCGGGGGGGGCCCCAGCATTTT
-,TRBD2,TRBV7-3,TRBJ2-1,CASSDGGAHNEQFF,TGTGCCAGCAGCGACGGGGGGGCCCACAATGAGCAGTTCTTC
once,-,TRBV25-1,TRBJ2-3,CASSEWGSLDTQYF,TGTGCCAGCAGTGAGTGGGGCAGTCTAGATACGCAGTATTTT
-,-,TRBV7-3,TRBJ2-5,CASSVGGGAETQYF,TGTGCCAGCAGCGTAGGAGGTGGCGCGGAGACCCAGTACTTC
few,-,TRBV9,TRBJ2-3,CASSDSGDSTDTQYF,TGTGCCAGCAGCGATTCAGGCGATAGCACAGATACGCAGTATTTT
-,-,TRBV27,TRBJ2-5,CASSREETQYF,TGTGCCAGCAGTCGTGAAGAGACCCAGTACTTC
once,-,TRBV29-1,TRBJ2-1,CSVLLLSSYNEQFF,TGCAGCGTTCTACTCTTAAGCTCCTACAATGAGCAGTTCTTC
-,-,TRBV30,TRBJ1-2,CAWSNSGGFYGYTF,TGTGCCTGGAGTAACTCGGGGGGGTTCTATGGCTACACCTTC
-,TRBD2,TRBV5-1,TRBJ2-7,CASSSNSGRHDEQYF,TGCGCCAGCAGCTCGAATAGCGGGAGGCACGACGAGCAGTACTTC
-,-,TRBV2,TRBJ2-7,CASSQESRQTAYEQYF,TGTGCCAGCAGCCAAGAGAGCAGACAGACTGCCTACGAGCAGTACTTC
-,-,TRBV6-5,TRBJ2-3,CASSYRAPSTDTQYF,TGTGCCAGCAGTTACAGAGCACCTAGCACAGATACGCAGTATTTT
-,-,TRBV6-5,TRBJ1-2,CASSYVAGPYGYTF,TGTGCCAGCAGTTACGTGGCAGGCCCCTATGGCTACACCTTC
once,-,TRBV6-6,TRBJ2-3,CAIQRNKGTGDTQYF,TGTGCCATACAGAGGAATAAGGGGACTGGCGATACGCAGTATTTT
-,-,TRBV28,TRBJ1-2,CASSLRGNYGYTF,TGTGCCAGCAGTTTAAGGGGTAACTATGGCTACACCTTC